One and the same sample provided the 28 T cell receptor beta chains below, sequenced in a study of T cell changes during pregnancy in multiple sclerosis. The table came from immunoSEQ multiplex PCR; TCRdb's copy has only in-frame clones and leaves some out. The table includes around 60,000 clones, 85% to 95% detected once. This specimen was CD4+ T cells from peripheral blood mononuclear cells, taken before pregnancy. The origin of the receptors is a female donor with multiple sclerosis, enrolled in a pregnancy study.

V and J are TRBV5-1 and TRBJ1-5; D uncertain. The V end was cut by 7 bases, the J end by 2 bases, with 10 bases between. CDR3 length: 13 amino acids. Per the germline V gene, CDR1 is SGHRS and CDR2 is YFSETQ. In DNA, the CDR3 is TGCGCCAGCGCGGAGGGCGGCAATCAGCCCCAGCATTTT. Protein product: CASAEGGNQPQHF.

Only one count was recorded for this clone. The rearrangement uses TRBV10-2 and TRBJ1-2; 7 bases match TRBD1. This CDR3 comprises 13 residues. Germline CDR1 and CDR2: WSHSY and SAAADI. The V and J ends lost 2 bases and 3 bases, in that order; junction bases with no gene match: 0. The CDR3 nucleotides read TGCGCCAGCAGTGAGGACAGGGACTATGGCTACACCTTC. Translating gives CASSEDRDYGYTF.

The chain employs TRBV9 and TRBJ2-1; possibly TRBD1 for D (6 bases). CDR3 length equals 15 residues. The V gene's germline CDR1 is SGDLS and CDR2 YYNGEE. Trimming took 0 bases from V and 10 from J, leaving 17 bases between them. CDR3 in amino acids: CASSVVITGRSEQFF. In DNA form, the CDR3 reads TGTGCCAGCAGCGTAGTTATCACAGGGAGAAGCGAGCAGTTCTTC. Based on the CDR3 plus reference TRBV9 and TRBJ2-1, the full variable domain is DSGVTQTPKHLITATGQRVTLRCSPRSGDLSVYWYQQSLDQGLQFLIQYYNGEERAKGNILERFSAQQFPDLHSELNLSSLELGDSALYFCASSVVITGRSEQFFGPGTRLTVL.

The chain joins TRBV5-8 to TRBJ1-3; 7 bases align to TRBD1. The germline gives CDR1 SGHTS, CDR2 YDEGEE. The CDR3 runs to 17 residues. V lost 5 bases and J lost 4; bases outside the gene matches: 15. The CDR3 DNA follows: TGTGCCAGCAGTTACCGCAAACAGGGGCCCCAGGGAAACACCATATATTTT. It translates to CASSYRKQGPQGNTIYF.

V is TRBV7-9 and J is TRBJ2-2, with 8 bases lining up with TRBD2. The CDR3 spans 16 residues. V lost 2 bases, J lost 1 base, and 3 bases stayed unmatched. The germline V gene encodes CDR1 SEHNR and CDR2 FQNEAQ (reference sequence). The chain's CDR3 is CASSLQRGLNTGELFF. In nucleotides, the CDR3 is TGTGCCAGCAGCTTACAGCGGGGGCTGAACACCGGGGAGCTGTTTTTT. Drawing the rest from reference TRBV7-9 and TRBJ2-2, the complete variable domain is DTGVSQNPRHKITKRGQNVTFRCDPISEHNRLYWYRQTLGQGPEFLTYFQNEAQLEKSRLLSDRFSAERPKGSFSTLEIQRTEQGDSAMYLCASSLQRGLNTGELFFGEGSRLTVL.

The chain carries TRBV5-4 and TRBJ2-5; 8 nucleotides agree with TRBD2. CDR1 SGHNT and CDR2 YYREEE come from the germline V gene (reference sequence). The trim removed 0 bases at V and 5 bases at J, leaving 0 bases unmatched. The CDR3 runs to 13 residues. CDR3 in amino acids: CASSLGLAETQYF. CDR3 DNA sequence: TGTGCCAGCAGCTTGGGACTAGCGGAGACCCAGTACTTC.

The V call is TRBV6-6, the J call TRBJ2-7, with 8 bases lining up with TRBD1. There are 15 residues in the CDR3. J gave up 6 bases and V 0 bases, and 7 bases lay outside the gene matches. Germline CDR1 and CDR2: MNHNY and SVGAGI (reference sequence). CDR3: CASSYSTTGAGEQYF. CDR3 nucleotide sequence: TGTGCCAGCAGTTACTCGACGACAGGGGCGGGCGAGCAGTACTTC.

V is TRBV6-1 and J is TRBJ1-5; the D gene is possibly TRBD1 (6 bases). This CDR3 spans 15 amino acids. Germline V gene sequence: CDR1 MNHNS, CDR2 SASEGT. V was cut by 6 bases and J by 3 bases, with 15 bases left in between. CDR3 bases: TGTGCCAGCAGGAGGGGGGGGCAGTCCAATCAGCCCCAGCATTTT. It is translated as CASRRGGQSNQPQHF.

The chain recombines TRBV6-5 with TRBJ2-7, with 7 bases that match TRBD1. This CDR3 has 14 residues. Germline trimming cut 2 bases from V and 4 bases from J; bases unmatched to any gene: 5. Germline V CDR1 and CDR2: MNHEY, SVGAGI. This CDR3 is CASSYGGQTYEQYF. As DNA, the CDR3 is TGTGCCAGCAGTTACGGGGGACAGACGTACGAGCAGTACTTC.

The genes are TRBV7-8 and TRBJ2-7; weak D call: TRBD2 (5 bases). This CDR3 contains 15 residues. The germline gives CDR1 SGHVS, CDR2 FQNEAQ. V lost 4 bases and J lost 2, with 15 bases in between. CDR3 in amino acids: CASSSRRAPAYEQYF. The CDR3 coding sequence is TGTGCCAGCAGCTCCCGGCGGGCTCCCGCCTACGAGCAGTACTTC.

The sample holds a few counts of this clone. CDR3 loop: CASSQGGFGQRAFF. The DNA for the CDR3 is TGTGCCAGCAGCCAAGGTGGATTTGGACAGAGGGCTTTCTTT. V usage is TRBV14 and J usage is TRBJ1-1; a weak D match, TRBD1 (6 bases). The CDR3 is 14 residues long. V was cut by 1 base and J by 11 bases, with 17 bases left in between. Germline CDR1 and CDR2: SGHDN and FVKESK.

CDR3 residues: CASSRDFYGYTF. CDR3 bases: TGTGCCAGCAGCCGGGACTTCTATGGCTACACCTTC. The rearrangement joins TRBV5-5 to TRBJ1-2; TRBD1 might be the D (5 bases). Looked up from germline, CDR1 is SGHKS and CDR2 is YYEKEE (reference sequence). The ends were cut back, 4 bases at V and 4 bases at J, with 8 bases in the middle. The length of the CDR3 is 12 residues.

The V and J genes are TRBV5-5 and TRBJ1-2, with 11 bases aligning to TRBD1. Germline V lookup: CDR1 SGHKS, CDR2 YYEKEE (reference sequence). With 5 bases clipped from V and 5 bases from J, the junction kept 14 bases outside the gene matches. This CDR3 is 17 amino acids long. The CDR3 coding sequence is TGTGCCAGCAGGACCGGGACAGGGGGATATCCGATTTATGGCTACACCTTC. Protein: CASRTGTGGYPIYGYTF.

The chain combines TRBV25-1 with TRBJ2-7; 9 bases are shared with TRBD1. CDR1 and CDR2 from the germline V gene are MGHDK and SYGVNS. This CDR3 is 17 amino acids long. Trimming took 1 base from V and 5 from J; bases not matched to a gene: 12. DNA of the CDR3: TGTGCCAGCAGTGAATTTCGATTAAGGGACAGGGCAAACGAGCAGTACTTC. As protein: CASSEFRLRDRANEQYF.

This clone showed up just once. The chain uses TRBV27 and TRBJ1-1, with a possible D match to TRBD1 (5 bases). V lost 7 bases, J lost 1 base, and 13 bases lay in between. Per the germline V gene, CDR1 is MNHEY and CDR2 is SMNVEV (reference sequence). The CDR3 sequence is 14 residues long. The CDR3 protein is CASNFQGKNTEAFF. The CDR3 DNA reads as TGTGCCAGCAATTTCCAGGGCAAGAACACTGAAGCTTTCTTT.

In nucleotides, the CDR3 is TGTGCCAGCAGCTTGGGACAGGGTCCTCACGAGCAGTACTTC. Protein product: CASSLGQGPHEQYF. The chain couples TRBV5-4 to TRBJ2-7, with 7 bases fitting TRBD1. After removal of 0 bases from V and 5 bases from J, the junction contained 5 bases not matched to a gene. Germline V gene sequence: CDR1 SGHNT, CDR2 YYREEE (reference sequence). The CDR3 is 14 amino acids.

The genes are TRBV5-4 and TRBJ2-7; 10 bases are a match to TRBD2. This CDR3 is 15 amino acids long. Germline-derived CDR1 and CDR2 are SGHNT and YYREEE (reference sequence). With V trimmed by 0 bases and J by 2 bases, 2 bases remained unmatched. CDR3 loop: CASSLEAGGPYEQYF. CDR3 sequence (DNA): TGTGCCAGCAGCTTGGAAGCGGGAGGGCCCTACGAGCAGTACTTC.

The J gene is TRBJ2-7, the V gene TRBV18, with 10 bases aligning to TRBD1. Germline V gene lookup returns CDR1 KGHSH and CDR2 LQKENI. V lost 4 bases, J lost 6 bases, and 6 bases stayed unmatched. This CDR3 is built from 14 residues. CDR3 DNA: TGTGCCAGCTCACGAGGGGGGACAGGGGCCGAGCAGTACTTC. Protein: CASSRGGTGAEQYF.

The table lists this clone with a few counts. V and J are TRBV6-5 and TRBJ1-1; tentatively, D is TRBD1 (5 bases). The CDR3 runs 15 residues. Trimming shortened V by 5 bases and J by 2 bases, and 15 bases separated the two germline ends. From germline, CDR1 is MNHEY and CDR2 SVGAGI. The CDR3 region has the DNA TGTGCCAGCAGTCAAATAGGACACTTAAACACTGAAGCTTTCTTT. This encodes CASSQIGHLNTEAFF.

The CDR3: CASSPQRGSSYNEQFF. CDR3 in DNA: TGTGCCAGCTCACCTCAGCGGGGCAGCTCCTACAATGAGCAGTTCTTC. The V and J genes are TRBV18 and TRBJ2-1; TRBD2 agrees at 7 bases. Germline V lookup: CDR1 KGHSH, CDR2 LQKENI. V trimming: 3 bases; J trimming: 0 bases; junction bases outside the gene matches: 5. There are 16 residues in the CDR3.

The chain combines TRBV27 with TRBJ1-2; 7 nucleotides agree with TRBD1. Germline V gives CDR1 MNHEY, CDR2 SMNVEV (reference sequence). This CDR3 has 17 amino acids. With V trimmed by 4 bases and J by 1 base, 12 bases remained unmatched. DNA of the CDR3: TGTGCCAGCAGTTCCGCGGGGCAGGGGGGAATTAACTATGGCTACACCTTC. Protein sequence: CASSSAGQGGINYGYTF.

This clone was picked up one time. This rearrangement joins TRBV6-5 to TRBJ1-2; 7 nucleotides match TRBD1. Germline assignment: CDR1 MNHEY and CDR2 SVGAGI. J was trimmed by 0 bases and V by 4 bases; bases with no gene match: 8. There are 16 residues in the CDR3. CDR3 DNA: TGTGCCAGCAGTTTGGTTCGGGGACAGACTAACTATGGCTACACCTTC. Its protein is CASSLVRGQTNYGYTF.

The rearrangement links TRBV9 to TRBJ1-3; weak D call: TRBD1 (5 bases). CDR3 length: 16 amino acids. Germline V gives CDR1 SGDLS, CDR2 YYNGEE. Trimming removed 0 bases from V and 0 bases from J, with 10 bases in between. The CDR3 nucleotides are TGTGCCAGCAGCGTAGGGGGCCGAGACTCTGGAAACACCATATATTTT. Amino acids: CASSVGGRDSGNTIYF.

This clone was found once. The CDR3, as DNA: TGTGCCAGCTCACCGCCGGGATCCATTAGCTACGAGCAGTACTTC. This codes for CASSPPGSISYEQYF. This chain connects TRBV18 to TRBJ2-7, with a weak D call TRBD2 (5 bases). Germline V gives CDR1 KGHSH, CDR2 LQKENI. The V gene lost 3 bases and the J gene lost 3 bases, with 15 bases spanning the gap. This CDR3 is built from 15 residues.

The genes are TRBV19 and TRBJ1-2; no firm D call. The CDR3 is 13 residues long. Germline V CDR1 and CDR2: LNHDA, SQIVND (reference sequence). V gave up 9 bases and J gave up 5 bases, with 16 bases separating them. As DNA, the CDR3 is TGTGCCAGCTCTATCCAAGACTTTTATGGCTACACCTTC. Translated, it gives CASSIQDFYGYTF.

The chain recombines TRBV7-8 with TRBJ2-1; 12 positions agree with TRBD2. Germline V lookup: CDR1 SGHVS, CDR2 FQNEAQ. This CDR3 region has 17 residues. Trimming at V came to 4 bases and at J to 1 base, leaving 5 bases not matched to a gene. CDR3 nucleotide sequence: TGTGCCAGCAGCTCTAGCGGGAGGGCCGGGTCCTACAATGAGCAGTTCTTC. Amino acids: CASSSSGRAGSYNEQFF.

The chain links TRBV7-9 to TRBJ2-1, with D possibly TRBD2 on 6 matching bases. CDR1 and CDR2 (germline): SEHNR, FQNEAQ (reference sequence). V gave up 1 base and J gave up 8 bases, with 12 bases separating them. This CDR3 region has 14 residues. CDR3 nucleotides: TGTGCCAGCAGCTTAGGAGCGGCTAGCGATGAGCAGTTCTTC. Protein product: CASSLGAASDEQFF.

In its sample, this clone was seen a few times. The V and J genes are TRBV4-1 and TRBJ2-2; possibly TRBD2 for D (6 bases). This CDR3 is 14 amino acids long. The germline gives CDR1 MGHRA, CDR2 YSYEKL. V lost 5 bases, J lost 5 bases, and 12 bases lay in between. The CDR3, as DNA: TGCGCCAGCAGCAAGACTAGTCAGACCGGGGAGCTGTTTTTT. Protein product: CASSKTSQTGELFF.